The present entry profiles one T cell receptor beta chain with its context. Researchers report isolating at least 6 million PBMCs per sample. A minimum of 6 micrograms of total RNA was extracted per sample. This CDR3 contains 16 residues. Trimming removed 1 base at V and 5 bases at J, with 17 bases between. Germline lookup yields CDR1 MGHRA and CDR2 YSYEKL. These data originate in a study of blood T cells in healthy people across ages. Primers used in a second PCR of roughly 6 to 12 cycles were a sample-barcoded 5' primer and a J-beta primer mix. TCRdb fed the 5' RACE reads into MiXCR, producing one record per CDR3 protein. The table lists about 2 million distinct CDR3 sequences, less than 50% of them singletons.

This rearrangement joins TRBV4-1 to TRBJ2-5; D may be TRBD1 or TRBD2 (5 bases each). This sequence originates from a middle-aged woman in good health. Material for sequencing was blood. CDR3 nucleotides: TGCGCCAGCAGCCAAGGGACGGGGCCGGCGGAGGAGACCCAGTACTTC. Translation gives CASSQGTGPAEETQYF.